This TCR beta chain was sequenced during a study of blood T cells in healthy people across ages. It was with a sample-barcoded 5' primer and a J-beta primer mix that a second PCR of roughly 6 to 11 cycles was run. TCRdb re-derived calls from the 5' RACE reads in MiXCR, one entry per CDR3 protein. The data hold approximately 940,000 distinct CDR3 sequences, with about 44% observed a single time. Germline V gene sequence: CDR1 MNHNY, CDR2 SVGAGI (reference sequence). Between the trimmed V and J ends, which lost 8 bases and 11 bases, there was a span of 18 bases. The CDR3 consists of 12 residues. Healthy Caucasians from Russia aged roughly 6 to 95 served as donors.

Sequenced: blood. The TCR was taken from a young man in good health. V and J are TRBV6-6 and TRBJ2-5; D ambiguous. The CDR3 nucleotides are TGTGCCAGCGGGCTCGGCTACAATGAGCAGTACTTC. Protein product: CASGLGYNEQYF.